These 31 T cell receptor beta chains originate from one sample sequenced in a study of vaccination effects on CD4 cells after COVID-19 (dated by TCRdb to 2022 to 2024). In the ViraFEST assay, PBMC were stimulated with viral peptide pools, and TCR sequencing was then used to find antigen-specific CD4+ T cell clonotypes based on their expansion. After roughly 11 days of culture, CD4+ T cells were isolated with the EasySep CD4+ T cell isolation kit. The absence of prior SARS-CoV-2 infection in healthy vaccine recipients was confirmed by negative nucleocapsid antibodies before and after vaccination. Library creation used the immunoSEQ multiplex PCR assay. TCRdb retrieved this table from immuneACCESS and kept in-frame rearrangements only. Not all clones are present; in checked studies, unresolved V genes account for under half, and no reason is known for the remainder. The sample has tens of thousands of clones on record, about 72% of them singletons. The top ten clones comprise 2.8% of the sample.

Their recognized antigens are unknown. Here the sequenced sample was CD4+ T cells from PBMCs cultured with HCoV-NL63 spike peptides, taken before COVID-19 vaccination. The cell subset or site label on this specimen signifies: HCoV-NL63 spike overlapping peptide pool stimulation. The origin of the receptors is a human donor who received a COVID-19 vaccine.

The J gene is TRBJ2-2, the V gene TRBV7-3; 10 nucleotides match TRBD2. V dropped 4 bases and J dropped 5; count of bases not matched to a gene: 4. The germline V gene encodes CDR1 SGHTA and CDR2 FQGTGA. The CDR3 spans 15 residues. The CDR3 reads CASSSFSGGTGELFF. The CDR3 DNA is TGTGCCAGCAGCTCCTTTAGCGGGGGGACCGGGGAGCTGTTTTTT.

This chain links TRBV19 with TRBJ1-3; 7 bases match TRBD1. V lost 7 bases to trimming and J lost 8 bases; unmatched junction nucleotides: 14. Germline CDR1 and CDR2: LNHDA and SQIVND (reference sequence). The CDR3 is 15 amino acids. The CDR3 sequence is CASILGKGGAYTIYF. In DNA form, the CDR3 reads TGTGCCAGTATCTTAGGTAAAGGGGGCGCGTACACCATATATTTT.

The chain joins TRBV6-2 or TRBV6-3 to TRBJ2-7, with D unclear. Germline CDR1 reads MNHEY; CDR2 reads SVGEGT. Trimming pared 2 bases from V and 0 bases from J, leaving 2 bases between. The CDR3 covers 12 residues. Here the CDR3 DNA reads TGTGCCAGCAGTTACAGCTCCTACGAGCAGTACGTC. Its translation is CASSYSSYEQYV.

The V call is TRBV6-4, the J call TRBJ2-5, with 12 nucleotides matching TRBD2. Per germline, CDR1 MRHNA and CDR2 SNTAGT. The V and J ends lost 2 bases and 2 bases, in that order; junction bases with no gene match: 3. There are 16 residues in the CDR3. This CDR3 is CASSDGLAGIQETQYF. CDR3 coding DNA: TGTGCCAGCAGTGACGGACTAGCGGGGATTCAAGAGACCCAGTACTTC.

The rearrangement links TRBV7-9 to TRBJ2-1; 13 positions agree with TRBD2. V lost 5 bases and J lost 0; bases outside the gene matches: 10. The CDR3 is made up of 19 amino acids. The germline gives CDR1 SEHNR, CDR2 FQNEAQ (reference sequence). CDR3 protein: CASSGRTSGGLSSYNEQFF. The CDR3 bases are TGTGCCAGCAGCGGCAGGACTAGCGGGGGACTAAGCTCCTACAATGAGCAGTTCTTC. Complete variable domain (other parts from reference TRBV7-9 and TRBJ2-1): DTGVSQNPRHKITKRGQNVTFRCDPISEHNRLYWYRQTLGQGPEFLTYFQNEAQLEKSRLLSDRFSAERPKGSFSTLEIQRTEQGDSAMYLCASSGRTSGGLSSYNEQFFGPGTRLTVL.

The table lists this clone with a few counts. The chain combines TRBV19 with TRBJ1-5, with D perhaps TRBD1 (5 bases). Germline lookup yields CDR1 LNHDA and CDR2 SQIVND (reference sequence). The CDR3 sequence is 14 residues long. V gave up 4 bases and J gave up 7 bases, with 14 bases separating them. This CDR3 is CASSNNQGNQPQHF. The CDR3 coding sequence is TGTGCCAGTAGTAATAATCAGGGTAACCAGCCCCAGCATTTT.

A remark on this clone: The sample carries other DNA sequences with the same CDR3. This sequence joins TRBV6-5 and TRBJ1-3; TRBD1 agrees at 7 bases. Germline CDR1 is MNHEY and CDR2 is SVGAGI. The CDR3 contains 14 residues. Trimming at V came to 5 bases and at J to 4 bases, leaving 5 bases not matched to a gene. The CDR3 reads CASSPRGAGNTIYF. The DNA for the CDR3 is TGTGCCAGCAGTCCCAGGGGGGCCGGAAACACCATATATTTT.

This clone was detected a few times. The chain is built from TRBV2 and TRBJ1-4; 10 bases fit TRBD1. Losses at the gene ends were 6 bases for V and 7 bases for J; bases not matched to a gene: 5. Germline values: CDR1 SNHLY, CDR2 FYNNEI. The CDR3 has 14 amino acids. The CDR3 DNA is TGTGCCAGCAGAATGGACAGGGGGGTTGAAAAACTGTTTTTT. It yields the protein CASRMDRGVEKLFF.

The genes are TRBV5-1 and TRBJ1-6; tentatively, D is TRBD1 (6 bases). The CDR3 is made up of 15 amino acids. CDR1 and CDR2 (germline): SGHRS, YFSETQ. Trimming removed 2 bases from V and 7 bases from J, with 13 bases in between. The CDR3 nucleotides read TGCGCCAGCAGCTTTTCGGGGGCAGAGAATTCACCCCTCCACTTT. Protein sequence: CASSFSGAENSPLHF.

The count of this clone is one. The CDR3 DNA is TGTGCCAGCAGTTACTCGACCAACACCGGGGAGCTGTTTTTT. Residues: CASSYSTNTGELFF. The chain recombines TRBV6-5 with TRBJ2-2; D not resolved. Trimming pared 0 bases from V and 2 bases from J, leaving 4 bases between. This CDR3 contains 14 residues. Germline V gene data show CDR1 as MNHEY and CDR2 as SVGAGI.

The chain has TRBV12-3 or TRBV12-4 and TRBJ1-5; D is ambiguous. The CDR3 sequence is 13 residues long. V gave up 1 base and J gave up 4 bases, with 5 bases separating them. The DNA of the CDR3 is TGTGCCAGCAGTTTAGGTCGGAATCAGCCCCAGCATTTT. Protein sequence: CASSLGRNQPQHF.

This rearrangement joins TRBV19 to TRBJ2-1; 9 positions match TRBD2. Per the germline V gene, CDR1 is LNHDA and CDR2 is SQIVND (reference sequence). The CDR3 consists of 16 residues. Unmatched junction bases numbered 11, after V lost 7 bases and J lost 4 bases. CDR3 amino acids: CASISTLAGTYNEQFF. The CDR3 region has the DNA TGTGCCAGTATTTCGACCCTAGCGGGGACTTACAATGAGCAGTTCTTC.

The DNA of the CDR3 is TGCGCCAGCAGCTTAAATTCAGGGAATAACTACGAGCAGTACGTC. Its translation: CASSLNSGNNYEQYV. This rearrangement joins TRBV5-1 to TRBJ2-7; tentative D call: TRBD1 (5 bases). Germline V gives CDR1 SGHRS, CDR2 YFSETQ. The V end was cut by 2 bases, the J end by 3 bases, with 15 bases between. The CDR3 length is 15 residues.

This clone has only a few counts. Here the CDR3 reads CAWGNQVLFF. DNA of the CDR3: TGTGCCTGGGGTAACCAGGTACTGTTTTTT. The gene calls are TRBV30 and TRBJ2-2; D gene uncertain. V lost 5 bases, J lost 14 bases, and 12 bases lay in between. The germline gives CDR1 GTSNPN, CDR2 SVGIG (reference sequence). The length of the CDR3 is 10 residues.

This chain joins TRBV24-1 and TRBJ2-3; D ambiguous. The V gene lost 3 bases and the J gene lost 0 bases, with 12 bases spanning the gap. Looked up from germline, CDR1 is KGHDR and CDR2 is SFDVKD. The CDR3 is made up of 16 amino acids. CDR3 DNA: TGTGCCACCAGTGATCCTCTGGTTAGAAGCACAGATACGCAGTATTTT. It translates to CATSDPLVRSTDTQYF.

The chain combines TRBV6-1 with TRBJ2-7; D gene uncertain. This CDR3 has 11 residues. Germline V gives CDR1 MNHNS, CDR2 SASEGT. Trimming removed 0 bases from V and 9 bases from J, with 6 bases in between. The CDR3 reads CASSEARLQYV. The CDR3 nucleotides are TGTGCCAGCAGTGAAGCCAGGTTGCAGTACGTC.

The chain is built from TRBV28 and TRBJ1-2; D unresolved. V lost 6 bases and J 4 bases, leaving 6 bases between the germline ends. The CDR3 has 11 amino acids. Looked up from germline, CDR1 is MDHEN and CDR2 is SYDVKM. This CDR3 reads CASRWIYGYTF. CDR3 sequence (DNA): TGTGCCAGCAGGTGGATCTATGGCTACACCTTC.

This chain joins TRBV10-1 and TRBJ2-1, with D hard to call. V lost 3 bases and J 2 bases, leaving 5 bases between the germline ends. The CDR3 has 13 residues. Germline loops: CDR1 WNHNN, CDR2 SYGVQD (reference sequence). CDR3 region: CASSEGPYNEQFF. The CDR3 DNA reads TGCGCCAGCAGTGAAGGGCCCTACAATGAGCAGTTCTTC.

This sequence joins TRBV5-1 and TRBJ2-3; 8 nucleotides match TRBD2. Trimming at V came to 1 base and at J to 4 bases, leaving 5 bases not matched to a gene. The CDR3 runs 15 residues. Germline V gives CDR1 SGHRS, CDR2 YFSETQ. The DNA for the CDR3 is TGCGCCAGCAGCTTGACAGGGCGGGGGGCAGATACGCAGTATTTT. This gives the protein CASSLTGRGADTQYF.

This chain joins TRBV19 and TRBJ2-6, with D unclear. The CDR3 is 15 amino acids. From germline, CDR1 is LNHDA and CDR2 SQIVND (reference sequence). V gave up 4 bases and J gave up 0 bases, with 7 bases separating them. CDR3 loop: CASSTGTSGANVLTF. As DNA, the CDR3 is TGTGCCAGTAGTACAGGAACCTCTGGGGCCAACGTCCTGACTTTC.

The CDR3 sequence: CASSQGRDRYGYTF. The CDR3 region has the DNA TGTGCCAGCAGCCAAGGGCGGGACAGGTATGGCTACACCTTC. The chain has TRBV3-1 (or the pseudogene TRBV3-2) and TRBJ1-2; 8 nucleotides match TRBD1. V lost 1 base, J lost 5 bases, and 3 bases stayed unmatched. CDR1 and CDR2 from the germline V gene are LGHDT and YNNKEL (reference sequence). This CDR3 is 14 amino acids long.

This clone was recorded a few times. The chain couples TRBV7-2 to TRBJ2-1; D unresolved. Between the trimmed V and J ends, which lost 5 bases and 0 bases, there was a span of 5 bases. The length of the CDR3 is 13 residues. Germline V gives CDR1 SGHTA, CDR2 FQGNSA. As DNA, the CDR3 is TGTGCCAGCAGCGGAAGCTCCTACAATGAGCAGTTCTTC. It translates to CASSGSSYNEQFF.

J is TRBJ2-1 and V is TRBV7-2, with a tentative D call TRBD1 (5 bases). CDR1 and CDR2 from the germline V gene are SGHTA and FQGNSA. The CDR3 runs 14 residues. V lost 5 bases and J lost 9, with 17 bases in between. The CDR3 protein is CASSTDSFYTEQFF. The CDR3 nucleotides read TGTGCCAGCAGCACCGACAGTTTCTATACTGAGCAGTTCTTC.

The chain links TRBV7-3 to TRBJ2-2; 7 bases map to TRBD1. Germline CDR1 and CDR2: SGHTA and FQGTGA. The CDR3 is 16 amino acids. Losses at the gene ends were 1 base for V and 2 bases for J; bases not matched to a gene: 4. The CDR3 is CASSLMDRTNTGELFF. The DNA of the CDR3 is TGTGCCAGCAGCTTAATGGACAGGACAAACACCGGGGAGCTGTTTTTT.

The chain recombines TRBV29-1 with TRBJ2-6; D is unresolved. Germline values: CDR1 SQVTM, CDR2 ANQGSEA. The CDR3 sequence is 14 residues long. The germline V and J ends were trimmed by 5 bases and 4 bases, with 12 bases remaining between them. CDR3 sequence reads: CSVLKSAGANVLTF. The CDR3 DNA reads TGCAGCGTTTTGAAGAGCGCCGGGGCCAACGTCCTGACTTTC.

The DNA for the CDR3 is TGTGCCTGGAACAAAGTTCCAGGGGGCTGGGGCTACACCTTC. It yields the protein CAWNKVPGGWGYTF. The chain uses TRBV30 and TRBJ1-2; TRBD1 matches 8 bases. CDR1 is GTSNPN, CDR2 SVGIG, per germline (reference sequence). V trimming: 4 bases; J trimming: 8 bases; junction bases outside the gene matches: 12. The CDR3 spans 14 residues.

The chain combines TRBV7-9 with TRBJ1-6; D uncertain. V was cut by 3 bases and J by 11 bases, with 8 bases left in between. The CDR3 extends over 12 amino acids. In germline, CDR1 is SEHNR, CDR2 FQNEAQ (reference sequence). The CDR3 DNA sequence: TGTGCCAGCAGCTTTGTTACACCACCCCTCCACTTT. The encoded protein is CASSFVTPPLHF.

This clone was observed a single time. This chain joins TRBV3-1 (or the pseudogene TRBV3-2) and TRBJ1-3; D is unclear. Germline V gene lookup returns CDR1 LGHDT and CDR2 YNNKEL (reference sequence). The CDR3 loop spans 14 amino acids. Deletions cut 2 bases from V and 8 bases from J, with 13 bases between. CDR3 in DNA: TGTGCCAGCAGCCAATTACTCCAGTCTGACACCATATATTTT. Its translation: CASSQLLQSDTIYF.

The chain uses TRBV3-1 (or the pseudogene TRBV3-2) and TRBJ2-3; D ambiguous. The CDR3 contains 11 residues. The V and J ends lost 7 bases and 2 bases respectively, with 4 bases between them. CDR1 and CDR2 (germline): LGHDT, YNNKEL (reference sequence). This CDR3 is CASIPTDTQYF. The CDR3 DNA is TGTGCCAGCATCCCCACAGATACGCAGTATTTT.

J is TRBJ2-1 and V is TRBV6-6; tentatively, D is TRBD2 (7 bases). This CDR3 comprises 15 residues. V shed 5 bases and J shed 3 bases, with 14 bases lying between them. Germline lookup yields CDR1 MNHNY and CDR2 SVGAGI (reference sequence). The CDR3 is CASSGSGGNYNEQFF. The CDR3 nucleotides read TGTGCCAGCAGTGGCTCGGGGGGCAACTACAATGAGCAGTTCTTC.

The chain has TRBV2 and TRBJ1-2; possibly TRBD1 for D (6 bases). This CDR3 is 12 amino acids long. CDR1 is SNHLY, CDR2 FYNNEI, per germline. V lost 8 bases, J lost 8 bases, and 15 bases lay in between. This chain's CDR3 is CASGRGGYGYTF. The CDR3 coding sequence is TGTGCCAGCGGCAGGGGAGGATACGGCTACACCTTC.